This TCR beta chain was profiled in a study of cytomegalovirus exposure and HLA in healthy donors. This clone is judged medium-sized. Only in-frame clones appear in the TCRdb table, and some are missing; sequencing was by immunoSEQ multiplex PCR. The sample contains tens of thousands of clones, just over 85% of which appear only once. Germline loops: CDR1 LGHNA, CDR2 YSLEER. The J segment lost 9 bases and the V segment lost 0 bases, leaving 3 bases of the junction unmatched. CDR3 size: 14 residues. The chain links TRBV4-3 to TRBJ2-1; 9 nucleotides agree with TRBD1. Sequencing was performed on PBMCs. The receptor was isolated from a woman aged 25 to 39 in good health and CMV-seronegative. CDR3 DNA sequence: TGCGCCAGCAGCCAAGAGACAGGGGGTACTGAGCAGTTCTTC. This codes for CASSQETGGTEQFF.